A single sample gave rise to the 28 T cell receptor beta chains below, sequenced in a study of cytomegalovirus exposure and HLA in healthy donors. 60 Vbeta and 13 Jbeta primers were used in PCR. Repertoires were generated with immunoSEQ multiplex PCR, while TCRdb's copy carries only in-frame clones and drops some. The sample's table shows approximately 60,000 clones. The specimen was PBMCs. The receptors derive from a man aged 30-40 years in good health and CMV-seropositive.

The J gene is TRBJ2-7, the V gene TRBV7-2, with unresolved D. This CDR3 is built from 13 residues. V lost 5 bases, J lost 0 bases, and 8 bases lay in between. Germline V lookup: CDR1 SGHTA, CDR2 FQGNSA. The CDR3 reads CASSPPNSYEQYF. In DNA, the CDR3 is TGTGCCAGCAGCCCCCCAAACTCCTACGAGCAGTACTTC.

The chain employs TRBV6-1 and TRBJ1-2, with unresolved D. This CDR3 spans 13 amino acids. CDR1 MNHNS and CDR2 SASEGT come from the germline V gene. Trimming took off 9 bases at V and 4 bases at J, with 15 bases between the two ends. The CDR3 reads CAREKESGYGYTF. Here the CDR3 DNA reads TGTGCCAGGGAGAAAGAATCGGGCTATGGCTACACCTTC.

As to this clone: One end of the junction fails to match germline, which may point to a read error. This sample also contains other DNA sequences that code for the same CDR3. The V and J genes are TRBV30 and TRBJ1-6; D perhaps matches TRBD1 (6 bases). Looked up from germline, CDR1 is GTSNPN and CDR2 is SVGIG (reference sequence). This CDR3 has 15 amino acids. CDR3 loop: CAWSVAGAGNSPLHF. CDR3 nucleotide sequence: TGTGCCTGGAGTGTGGCAGGGGCGGGTAATTCACCCCTACACTTT.

This chain connects TRBV2 to TRBJ1-1; D remains ambiguous. Trimming took off 3 bases at V and 5 bases at J, with 4 bases between the two ends. The germline gives CDR1 SNHLY, CDR2 FYNNEI. The CDR3 length is 11 residues. Here the CDR3 DNA reads TGTGCCAGCAGTGATTTAACTGAAGCTTTCTTT. Its translation is CASSDLTEAFF.

Remarks on this clone: The sample carries other DNA sequences with the same CDR3. The genes are TRBV19 and TRBJ2-7, with 13 bases that match TRBD2. Germline CDR1 is LNHDA and CDR2 is SQIVND (reference sequence). The V gene end was trimmed by 0 bases and the J gene end by 4 bases; junction bases not matched to a gene: 9. This CDR3 contains 18 residues. CDR3 loop: CASSIEGLAGIRKYEQYF. The DNA for the CDR3 is TGTGCCAGTAGTATAGAGGGACTAGCGGGAATCCGGAAATACGAGCAGTACTTC.

V gene TRBV6-1 combines with J gene TRBJ1-3, with D uncertain. CDR3 length: 13 residues. The germline V gene encodes CDR1 MNHNS and CDR2 SASEGT. With 9 bases removed from V and 4 bases from J, the gap between germline ends came to 13 bases. The CDR3 reads CASVDPGGNTIYF. In DNA, the CDR3 is TGTGCCAGTGTGGACCCGGGAGGAAACACCATATATTTT.

In regard to this clone: At one boundary the junction diverges from the germline segment, which might be a read error. The chain has TRBV2 and TRBJ1-1; D might be TRBD1 (6 bases). The germline CDR1 and CDR2 sequences are SNHLY and FYNNEI. The CDR3 spans 11 residues. The CDR3 coding sequence is TGTGCCAGCAGCTCCGGACAGAGTAACCTCTTT. This encodes CASSSGQSNLF.

This CDR3 reads CASSSPGQGSYGYTF. The CDR3 DNA sequence: TGTGCCAGCAGCTCACCGGGACAGGGCAGCTATGGCTACACCTTC. The chain uses TRBV5-5 and TRBJ1-2; 9 nucleotides agree with TRBD1. Trimming took 3 bases from V and 4 from J; bases not matched to a gene: 7. Germline V gene lookup returns CDR1 SGHKS and CDR2 YYEKEE (reference sequence). CDR3 length: 15 residues.

CDR3 in amino acids: CASSGLALSSYNEQFF. CDR3 nucleotide sequence: TGCGCCAGCTCAGGACTTGCCCTGAGCTCCTACAATGAGCAGTTCTTC. The V gene is TRBV10-2, the J gene TRBJ2-1, with TRBD2 as a possible D gene (5 bases). Trimming shortened V by 8 bases and J by 0 bases, and 17 bases separated the two germline ends. This CDR3 spans 16 amino acids. From germline, CDR1 is WSHSY and CDR2 SAAADI.

The rearrangement uses TRBV7-9 and TRBJ2-7, with a possible D match to TRBD1 (5 bases). Germline V CDR1 and CDR2: SEHNR, FQNEAQ (reference sequence). V was clipped by 5 bases and J by 1 base, with 15 bases between them. This CDR3 spans 15 amino acids. DNA of the CDR3: TGTGCCAGCAGCCCCGACAGCACGAATTCCTACGAGCAGTACTTC. Amino acids: CASSPDSTNSYEQYF.

This chain uses TRBV29-1 with TRBJ2-7, with TRBD1 matching over 11 bases. Trimming cost V 6 bases and J 4 bases; bases outside gene matches: 5. CDR3 length equals 13 residues. Germline CDR1 SQVTM, CDR2 ANQGSEA. Here the CDR3 reads CSVRTGGSYEQYF. CDR3 sequence (DNA): TGCAGCGTACGGACAGGGGGCAGTTACGAGCAGTACTTC.

This rearrangement joins TRBV4-1 to TRBJ2-7, with D possibly being TRBD2 (5 bases). Germline CDR1 reads MGHRA; CDR2 reads YSYEKL. V was cut by 0 bases and J by 2 bases, with 20 bases left in between. The CDR3 sequence is 18 residues long. The CDR3 region is CASSQEFVPGYTAYEQYF. CDR3 sequence (DNA): TGCGCCAGCAGCCAAGAATTTGTTCCGGGATACACTGCCTACGAGCAGTACTTC.

The chain links TRBV9 to TRBJ1-1; D not resolved. The CDR3 is 13 residues long. Trimming cost V 4 bases and J 1 base, with 8 bases left between them. CDR1 and CDR2 from the germline V gene are SGDLS and YYNGEE. The chain's CDR3 is CASSPYSNTEAFF. DNA for the CDR3: TGTGCCAGCAGCCCGTACTCGAACACTGAAGCTTTCTTT.

The V and J genes are TRBV18 and TRBJ1-1; TRBD1 is a possible D gene (6 bases). Trimming took 2 bases from V and 10 from J, leaving 17 bases between them. The germline CDR1 and CDR2 sequences are KGHSH and LQKENI. The CDR3 extends over 14 amino acids. The CDR3 region is CASSPTGTTEGAFF. Written as DNA, the CDR3 is TGTGCCAGCTCACCAACCGGGACAACCGAGGGAGCTTTCTTT. Full variable domain (missing parts from reference TRBV18 and TRBJ1-1): NAGVMQNPRHLVRRRGQEARLRCSPMKGHSHVYWYRQLPEEGLKFMVYLQKENIIDESGMPKERFSAEFPKEGPSILRIQQVVRGDSAAYFCASSPTGTTEGAFFGQGTRLTVV.

This rearrangement joins TRBV9 to TRBJ2-7, with 7 bases matching TRBD1. Germline CDR1 and CDR2: SGDLS and YYNGEE. J gave up 2 bases and V 2 bases, and 4 bases lay outside the gene matches. This CDR3 has 14 residues. CDR3 bases: TGTGCCAGCAGCGTTCGACAGGGAACCTACGAGCAGTACTTC. Translated: CASSVRQGTYEQYF.

J is TRBJ2-1 and V is TRBV9; 8 positions match TRBD1. With V trimmed by 0 bases and J by 5 bases, 4 bases remained unmatched. This CDR3 is built from 15 residues. The germline CDR1 and CDR2 sequences are SGDLS and YYNGEE. CDR3 coding DNA: TGTGCCAGCAGCGTAGGGGGGACAGGCAACAATGAGCAGTTCTTC. It codes for CASSVGGTGNNEQFF. Based on the CDR3 plus reference TRBV9 and TRBJ2-1, the full variable domain is DSGVTQTPKHLITATGQRVTLRCSPRSGDLSVYWYQQSLDQGLQFLIQYYNGEERAKGNILERFSAQQFPDLHSELNLSSLELGDSALYFCASSVGGTGNNEQFFGPGTRLTVL.

The CDR3 region has the DNA TGTGCCTGGCTCGCGGGAAACTATGGCTACACCTTC. It codes for CAWLAGNYGYTF. V gene TRBV30 combines with J gene TRBJ1-2, with D uncertain. This CDR3 has 12 residues. CDR1 is GTSNPN, CDR2 SVGIG, per germline (reference sequence). V gave up 5 bases and J gave up 2 bases, with 9 bases separating them.

V and J are TRBV5-1 and TRBJ2-7, with a weak D call TRBD1 (5 bases). With 7 bases removed from V and 2 bases from J, the gap between germline ends came to 13 bases. Germline V gene sequence: CDR1 SGHRS, CDR2 YFSETQ. The CDR3 sequence is 13 residues long. The CDR3 loop reads CASRTSLAYEQYF. The CDR3, as DNA: TGCGCCAGCCGGACATCCCTCGCCTACGAGCAGTACTTC.

The chain is built from TRBV4-2 and TRBJ1-1; TRBD1 might be the D (5 bases). Trimming stripped 0 bases from V and 5 bases from J, with 13 bases between. This CDR3 is 15 amino acids long. Germline V gene data show CDR1 as LGHNA and CDR2 as YNFKEQ. This CDR3 is CASSQEGGKGTEAFF. As DNA, the CDR3 is TGTGCCAGCAGCCAAGAGGGGGGGAAGGGTACTGAAGCTTTCTTT.

CDR3 protein: CASSLASDSLNTGELFF. In DNA, the CDR3 is TGTGCCAGCAGCTTAGCCTCGGACAGCTTAAACACCGGGGAGCTGTTTTTT. The chain recombines TRBV7-6 with TRBJ2-2; tentatively, D is TRBD1 (6 bases). V was trimmed by 0 bases and J by 2 bases, leaving 13 bases between them. CDR1 is SGHVS, CDR2 FNYEAQ, per germline. This CDR3 has 17 residues. The complete variable domain, with remaining parts taken from reference TRBV7-6 and TRBJ2-2, reads GAGVSQSPRYKVTKRGQDVALRCDPISGHVSLYWYRQALGQGPEFLTYFNYEAQQDKSGLPNDRFSAERPEGSISTLTIQRTEQRDSAMYRCASSLASDSLNTGELFFGEGSRLTVL.

V and J are TRBV4-2 and TRBJ1-2; TRBD1 aligns across 7 bases. The CDR3 extends over 14 amino acids. Trimming at V came to 11 bases and at J to 8 bases, leaving 17 bases not matched to a gene. The V gene's germline CDR1 is LGHNA and CDR2 YNFKEQ. The CDR3, as DNA: TGTGCCGCGTCCGGGCAGGGGGGCTATGGCGGCTACACCTTC. Encoded protein: CAASGQGGYGGYTF.

The chain employs TRBV9 and TRBJ2-1, with TRBD2 matching 9 bases. The CDR3 covers 12 residues. The germline V gene encodes CDR1 SGDLS and CDR2 YYNGEE. V dropped 0 bases and J dropped 15; count of bases not matched to a gene: 4. CDR3 DNA sequence: TGTGCCAGCAGCGTAGTTGCGGGGGGGCTGTTCTTC. It translates to CASSVVAGGLFF. The full variable domain, with the rest looked up from reference TRBV9 and TRBJ2-1, is DSGVTQTPKHLITATGQRVTLRCSPRSGDLSVYWYQQSLDQGLQFLIQYYNGEERAKGNILERFSAQQFPDLHSELNLSSLELGDSALYFCASSVVAGGLFFGPGTRLTVL.

This chain connects TRBV7-9 to TRBJ2-2; 8 bases match TRBD1. Germline V lookup: CDR1 SEHNR, CDR2 FQNEAQ (reference sequence). After removal of 4 bases from V and 6 bases from J, the junction contained 4 bases not matched to a gene. CDR3 length: 14 amino acids. CDR3 sequence (DNA): TGTGCCAGCAGCTCAGACAGGGGTCCCGGGGAGCTGTTTTTT. This encodes CASSSDRGPGELFF.

The chain carries TRBV5-8 and TRBJ1-4; no firm D call. The V gene lost 1 base and the J gene lost 4 bases, with 8 bases spanning the gap. This CDR3 comprises 14 residues. The germline gives CDR1 SGHTS, CDR2 YDEGEE. The CDR3 region is CASSLPRGNEKLFF. CDR3 nucleotide sequence: TGTGCCAGCAGCTTGCCTCGGGGTAATGAAAAACTGTTTTTT.

The chain joins TRBV5-4 to TRBJ1-4; maybe TRBD1 (6 bases). The germline V gene has CDR1 SGHNT and CDR2 YYREEE (reference sequence). Deletions cut 4 bases from V and 3 bases from J, with 13 bases between. This CDR3 comprises 15 residues. This CDR3 is CASSIEGVANEKLFF. CDR3 sequence (DNA): TGTGCCAGCAGCATCGAGGGGGTGGCTAATGAAAAACTGTTTTTT.

The chain recombines TRBV18 with TRBJ2-7, with D possibly being TRBD1 (6 bases). Per germline, CDR1 KGHSH and CDR2 LQKENI. The ends were cut back, 3 bases at V and 5 bases at J, with 17 bases in the middle. This CDR3 comprises 15 residues. The CDR3 spells CASSPRDMNRNEQYF. CDR3 bases: TGTGCCAGCTCACCCCGGGACATGAATAGGAACGAGCAGTACTTC.

This chain joins TRBV19 and TRBJ2-7, with 11 bases that match TRBD2. Germline lookup yields CDR1 LNHDA and CDR2 SQIVND (reference sequence). This CDR3 has 16 amino acids. Germline trimming cut 4 bases from V and 2 bases from J; bases unmatched to any gene: 7. CDR3 coding DNA: TGTGCCAGTAGTAGGACTAGCGGGTGGAGAGCCTACGAGCAGTACTTC. Amino acids: CASSRTSGWRAYEQYF.

This rearrangement joins TRBV30 to TRBJ2-7; D unclear. The CDR3 runs to 11 residues. From germline, CDR1 is GTSNPN and CDR2 SVGIG (reference sequence). Deletions cut 2 bases from V and 2 bases from J, with 4 bases between. The CDR3 sequence is CAWSLTYEQYF. The CDR3 bases are TGTGCCTGGAGTCTAACCTACGAGCAGTACTTC.